The rows below give T cell receptor beta chains drawn from one sample of a study of immune cell composition in non-small cell lung cancer. This table comes from immunoSEQ multiplex PCR, and its TCRdb copy is limited to in-frame clones, with some not included. The sample consists of 2,500 to 3,500 clones, approximately 74% of them appearing once. These data are also associated with another study on CD4 T cells in lung cancer.

Input material: non-adjacent lung tissue. The source is a human donor with non-small cell lung cancer. Each CDR3 is given with its conserved first and last residue. Not every row has a clone size; where given, it reads once, few, many or a size class.

clone_size v_call cdr3_aa
NA TRBV15 CATSSPHSSDRGGETQYF
NA TRBV6-1 CASSGGGQQETQYF
few TRBV10-3 CAISVNGRGGEQFF
few TRBV6-5 CASSWGLAGNYEQYF
once TRBV18 CASSPTSQGLDSNQPQHF
NA TRBV6-4 CASSDQGQGFNEQFF
once TRBV6-5 CASSYKGTDTQYF
NA TRBV27 CASSSLVGELFF
NA TRBV4-1 CASSSRTGPFFNTEAFF
NA TRBV6-6 CASSLGTTEYF
NA TRBV10-3 CAISQRADTQYF
NA TRBV2 CASSEEAIGGAGELFF
few TRBV18 CASSLQRGHTEAFF
NA TRBV11-2 CASSGGLREGREQYF
NA TRBV27 CASSRGGLAGGDEQFF
NA TRBV27 CASSSHRTGDETQYF
NA TRBV6-5 CASSFRQRLNTEAFF
NA TRBV6-4 CASSESGSTDTQYF
large TRBV5-4 CASSPGLAGGPWSQYF
medium-sized TRBV11-2 CASSLVRGSNEQFF
medium-sized TRBV28 CASSLSLRAGVSYNEQFF
NA TRBV5-1 CASSLGGTTREQYF
NA TRBV6-4 CASSEQGEINEQFF
NA TRBV2 CASSDRGFTQYF
NA TRBV5-1 CASSAGTAQSLGFQYF
NA TRBV7-9 CASSLTAGSTDTQYF
NA TRBV19 CASSHTRQVGGQPQHF
NA TRBV5-4 CASSLAGANTGELFF
NA TRBV19 CASSLGRGNTEAFF
once TRBV7-3 CASSFSLQETQYF
NA TRBV5-4 CASSLAGRGRVETQYF
NA TRBV19 CASSLSGGRASNEQFF
NA TRBV9 CASSDSLARDTQYF
few TRBV7-6 CASSPSGQINTEAFF
few TRBV29-1 CSVDDRLHGYTF
NA TRBV11-2 CASSLISGGTEAFF
hyperexpanded TRBV27 CASSPGLAGTEQYF
NA TRBV6-5 CASSYRGTGMNTEAFF
few TRBV6-7 CASSYSISGHKNIQYF
NA TRBV9 CASSPGGGPDTQYF
NA TRBV29-1 CSLSSRGNTEAFF
few TRBV13 CASSLSGLSSGNTIYF
NA TRBV18 CASKTAGSYEQYF
NA TRBV28 CASSTSFDRELGVLLYEQYF
NA TRBV11-2 CASSLDPPPYNEQFF
NA TRBV5-5 CASSLKGAVDYGYTF
NA TRBV25-1 CACRGGGSPLHF
NA TRBV6-5 CASTYSQGLETQYF
NA TRBV7-9 CASSRGSYNEQFF
NA TRBV7-3 CASSSGLAANNEQFF
NA TRBV19 CASSIGGISTDTQYF
few TRBV5-8 CASSLVTSGSTDTQYF